This TCR beta chain was recovered during a study of T cell responses to AZD1222 COVID-19 vaccine. Notes on the study in general: Regions 160-218 and 743-854 held dominance among vaccine-associated CD4 TCRs, which spanned spike. Among those given AZD1222, only six were seropositive at baseline. Samples come after the peak T cell response, not at day 14. Donors were mostly white British, more females; clonal diversity possibly underestimated.

In regard to this clone: Its antigen is currently unknown.

Produced via immunoSEQ multiplex PCR; TCRdb's table is partial and in-frame only. The table has under 70,000 clones, roughly 80% seen once. The CDR3 covers 15 residues. Germline V lookup: CDR1 SGHNT, CDR2 YYREEE (reference sequence). Unmatched junction bases numbered 10, after V lost 6 bases and J lost 4 bases. This specimen consisted of peripheral blood, obtained 28 days after the second AZD1222 dose. The origin of this receptor is an adult who received the AZD1222 COVID-19 vaccine. The V call is TRBV5-4, the J call TRBJ2-1, with 7 positions matching TRBD2. The CDR3 DNA reads TGTGCCAGCACTCGGAGGCTAGCGGATTACAATGAGCAGTTCTTC. Its translation is CASTRRLADYNEQFF.